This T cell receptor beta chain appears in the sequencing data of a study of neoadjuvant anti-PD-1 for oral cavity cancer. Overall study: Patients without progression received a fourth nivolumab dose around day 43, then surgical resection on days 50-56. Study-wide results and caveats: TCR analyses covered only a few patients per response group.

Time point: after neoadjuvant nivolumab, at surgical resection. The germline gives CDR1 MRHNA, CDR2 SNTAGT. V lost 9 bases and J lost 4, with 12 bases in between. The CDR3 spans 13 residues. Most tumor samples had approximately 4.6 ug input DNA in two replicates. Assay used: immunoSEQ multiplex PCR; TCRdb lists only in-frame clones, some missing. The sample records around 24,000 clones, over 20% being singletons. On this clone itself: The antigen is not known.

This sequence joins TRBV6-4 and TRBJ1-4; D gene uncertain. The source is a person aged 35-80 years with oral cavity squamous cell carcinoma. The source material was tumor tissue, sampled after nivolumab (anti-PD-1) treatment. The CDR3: CARLQCLNEKLFF. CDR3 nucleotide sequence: TGTGCCAGATTACAGTGCCTTAATGAAAAACTGTTTTTT.